This TCR beta chain was captured by sequencing in a study of identical twins. Germline V gene sequence: CDR1 LGHNA, CDR2 YNFKEQ. This CDR3 contains 17 residues. Germline trimming cut 1 base from V and 2 bases from J; bases unmatched to any gene: 10. TCRdb analysed the 5' RACE reads with MiXCR anew, one entry per CDR3 protein. The data show hundreds of thousands of distinct CDR3 sequences, with around 12% seen just once and around 1.5% held by the top ten. Study-level results: The study found excess low generation probability among twin-shared out-of-frame alpha sequences. Findings came from cross-sectional statistics, without long-term follow-up of donors. Invariant MAIT and iNKT cells may have partly biased zero-insertion analyses.

Turning to this clonotype: Its antigen is not known.

These records were also assigned to another study, of yellow fever vaccine responses in identical twins. From that study: Twins reportedly showed a vaccine T cell response that seemed partly convergent and partly personalized.

Material for sequencing was PBMCs. This sequence joins TRBV4-2 and TRBJ2-5; 7 bases agree with TRBD2. The receptor's source is a woman between 18 and 30 years old in good health. The CDR3 DNA follows: TGTGCCAGCAGCCAAGGTGGTAACGGGGGGATACAAGAGACCCAGTACTTC. Its protein is CASSQGGNGGIQETQYF.